This T cell receptor (beta chain) emerged from a study of glioma-infiltrating T cells. Findings and caveats of the study: Above-expected tissue-blood divergence occurred in all gliomas, most in low-grade ones.

Concerning this clonotype itself: Antigen: not known.

This CDR3 contains 10 residues. CDR1 is SNHLY, CDR2 FYNNEI, per germline. Using RNA template, CDR3s of TCR alpha and beta were amplified with iRepertoire arm-PCR. MiXCR was run by TCRdb on the multiplex PCR reads, yielding one entry per CDR3 protein. The top ten hold 12% of the sample, which has 300,000 to 450,000 distinct CDR3 sequences, 35% to 45% seen once. This TCR derives from a human donor with low-grade glioma or glioblastoma, undergoing nonglioma brain surgery, or in good health (not recorded which). The rearrangement joins TRBV2 to TRBJ2-1; D gene uncertain. Sequencing was carried out using glioma tissue, nonneoplastic brain tissue, or PBMCs (not recorded which). In DNA form, the CDR3 reads TGTGCAGGTGGGGTCGATGAGCAGTTCTTC. It specifies CAGGVDEQFF.